The sequence of this T cell receptor beta chain was determined in a study of blood T cell repertoires in COVID-19. Study at large: T cells, B-cell-depleted T cells, or PBMCs supplied cDNA or gDNA.

How the authors handled the data: Reference gene primer amplification in the assay estimated nucleated cell counts. The assay was immunoSEQ multiplex PCR, and TCRdb's table has in-frame clones only and misses some. V, J and clone size derive from that table, while D and trimming were established from the DNA sequence. The repertoire holds fewer than 250,000 clones, with around 84% as singletons. Specimen: peripheral blood. The receptor was derived from a man aged 60 to 69 with acute or convalescent COVID-19.

CDR3 sequence (DNA): TGTGCCAGCAGCCCCAGGTCAGGGGGTAAGGCTGAAGCTTTCTTT. Translating gives CASSPRSGGKAEAFF. The chain carries TRBV28 and TRBJ1-1, with TRBD1 identical over 7 bases. Germline lookup yields CDR1 MDHEN and CDR2 SYDVKM. CDR3 length: 15 residues. V lost 6 bases and J lost 6; bases outside the gene matches: 13.